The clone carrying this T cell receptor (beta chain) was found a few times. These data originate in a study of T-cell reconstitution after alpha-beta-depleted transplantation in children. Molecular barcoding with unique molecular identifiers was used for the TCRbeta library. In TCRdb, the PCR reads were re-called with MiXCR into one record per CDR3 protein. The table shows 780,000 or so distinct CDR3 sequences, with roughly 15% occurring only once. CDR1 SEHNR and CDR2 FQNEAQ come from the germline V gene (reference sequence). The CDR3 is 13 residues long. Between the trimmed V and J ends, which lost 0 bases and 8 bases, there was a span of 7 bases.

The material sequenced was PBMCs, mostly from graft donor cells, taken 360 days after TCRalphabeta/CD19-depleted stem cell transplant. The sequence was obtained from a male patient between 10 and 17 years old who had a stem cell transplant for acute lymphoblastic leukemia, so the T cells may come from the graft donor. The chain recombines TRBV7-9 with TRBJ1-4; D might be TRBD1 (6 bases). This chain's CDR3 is CASSLATGEKLFF. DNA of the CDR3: TGTGCCAGCAGCTTAGCCACAGGGGAAAAACTGTTTTTT.